Following are 32 T cell receptor beta chains from one sample sequenced in a study of vaccination and CD4 T cells after COVID-19. These receptors' targets are unknown. As to treatment: approximately 9-day PBMC culture with coronavirus spike peptide pools or control peptides (ViraFEST assay). CD4+ T cells that had been cultured provided DNA sequenced with the Oncomine TCR Beta short-read assay. TCRdb used MiXCR to reprocess the PCR reads, holding one entry per CDR3 protein. Of approximately 6,000 distinct CDR3 sequences listed, about two thirds were seen once; the top ten hold roughly 19%. The source material was CD4+ T cells from blood, cultured in vitro. These receptors originate from a human donor who had recovered from COVID-19.

The chain joins TRBV4-3 to TRBJ1-2, with 7 nucleotides matching TRBD1. Trimming cost V 1 base and J 4 bases; bases outside gene matches: 9. Per the germline V gene, CDR1 is LGHNA and CDR2 is YSLEER. The CDR3 loop spans 16 amino acids. In DNA, the CDR3 is TGCGCCAGCAGCCAAGGAGGGGGACAGCGGACCTATGGCTACACCTTC. Translated, it gives CASSQGGGQRTYGYTF.

The chain couples TRBV7-8 to TRBJ1-5; no definite D call. Germline CDR1 and CDR2: SGHVS and FQNEAQ. V was cut by 3 bases and J by 2 bases, with 8 bases left in between. The length of the CDR3 is 14 residues. The CDR3 nucleotides read TGTGCCAGCAGCTTGAGGGAGGGCAATCAGCCCCAGCATTTT. Protein sequence: CASSLREGNQPQHF.

V and J are TRBV15 and TRBJ2-7, with a possible D match to TRBD1 (5 bases). Germline CDR1 reads LNHNV; CDR2 reads YYDKDF (reference sequence). Deletions cut 6 bases from V and 2 bases from J, with 11 bases between. The CDR3 is 13 amino acids. CDR3 residues: CATSSDSAYEQYF. In DNA, the CDR3 is TGTGCCACCAGTTCAGACAGCGCCTACGAGCAGTACTTC.

V gene TRBV7-8 combines with J gene TRBJ2-7; D uncertain. Germline V gives CDR1 SGHVS, CDR2 FQNEAQ. The CDR3 runs 12 residues. The ends were cut back, 5 bases at V and 2 bases at J, with 7 bases in the middle. CDR3 coding DNA: TGTGCCAGCAGCCTCAACGCCTACGAGCAGTACTTC. This gives the protein CASSLNAYEQYF.

The J gene is TRBJ1-2, the V gene TRBV11-1; the D gene is possibly TRBD1 (5 bases). The CDR3 consists of 16 residues. Trimming took 2 bases from V and 6 from J, leaving 19 bases between them. Germline values: CDR1 SGHAT, CDR2 FQDESV (reference sequence). This CDR3 reads CASSLTHTAGNNGYTF. The CDR3 coding sequence is TGTGCCAGCAGCTTAACTCACACCGCAGGGAATAATGGCTACACCTTC.

This clonotype was observed a handful of times. This chain uses TRBV10-3 with TRBJ1-6, with D perhaps TRBD1 (5 bases). Germline V gives CDR1 ENHRY, CDR2 SYGVKD. The CDR3 covers 14 residues. V was pared by 11 bases and J by 10 bases, with 21 bases between. This chain's CDR3 is CAASPGQRNSPLHF. The CDR3 nucleotides read TGTGCCGCCAGTCCGGGGCAGCGTAACTCACCCCTCCACTTT.

The V and J genes are TRBV10-1 and TRBJ2-7; possibly TRBD2 for D (7 bases). This CDR3 has 16 amino acids. Germline CDR1 is WNHNN and CDR2 is SYGVQD (reference sequence). Trimming removed 0 bases from V and 2 bases from J, with 14 bases in between. The CDR3 DNA sequence: TGCGCCAGCAGTGAGTCGAGGGCGGGGGCAACCTACGAGCAGTACTTC. Translating it yields CASSESRAGATYEQYF.

CDR3: CASSDSGFGDSRLLGFGADTEAFF. CDR3 in DNA: TGTGCCAGCAGTGATTCAGGTTTTGGGGATTCGCGACTGTTGGGGTTTGGGGCTGACACTGAAGCTTTCTTT. The genes are TRBV25-1 and TRBJ1-1; D might be TRBD1 (5 bases). The CDR3 totals 24 residues. V was cut by 3 bases and J by 3 bases, with 41 bases left in between. CDR1 is MGHDK and CDR2 is SYGVNS in the germline V gene.

V usage is TRBV6-1 and J usage is TRBJ2-1, with TRBD1 identical over 8 bases. With V trimmed by 2 bases and J by 7 bases, 16 bases remained unmatched. CDR3 length: 18 residues. Germline-derived CDR1 and CDR2 are MNHNS and SASEGT. This CDR3 is CASSEYARGQGVSNEQFF. The CDR3 DNA reads TGTGCCAGCAGTGAATACGCAAGAGGACAGGGTGTCTCTAATGAGCAGTTCTTC.

The chain couples TRBV5-1 to TRBJ2-2, with TRBD1 as a possible D gene (5 bases). The germline gives CDR1 SGHRS, CDR2 YFSETQ. V shed 6 bases and J shed 7 bases, with 16 bases lying between them. There are 14 residues in the CDR3. The DNA of the CDR3 is TGCGCCAGCACTGGGGCCCGATGGCACGGGGAGCTGTTTTTT. Translation gives CASTGARWHGELFF. The full variable domain, rest sourced from reference TRBV5-1 and TRBJ2-2, is KAGVTQTPRYLIKTRGQQVTLSCSPISGHRSVSWYQQTPGQGLQFLFEYFSETQRNKGNFPGRFSGRQFSNSRSEMNVSTLELGDSALYLCASTGARWHGELFFGEGSRLTVL.

This chain uses TRBV7-2 with TRBJ1-1; D is uncertain. V was cut by 3 bases and J by 0 bases, with 8 bases left in between. The CDR3 length is 14 residues. Germline V lookup: CDR1 SGHTA, CDR2 FQGNSA. As DNA, the CDR3 is TGTGCCAGCAGCTTGGGTCCGGTGAACACTGAAGCTTTCTTT. Amino acid sequence: CASSLGPVNTEAFF.

This clonotype was observed a few times. J is TRBJ1-1 and V is TRBV6-1, with a tentative D call TRBD1 (5 bases). The CDR3 spans 13 residues. The V end was cut by 6 bases, the J end by 1 base, with 9 bases between. The germline V gene encodes CDR1 MNHNS and CDR2 SASEGT. CDR3 nucleotides: TGTGCCAGCAGACGAACAGGGAACACTGAAGCTTTCTTT. This encodes CASRRTGNTEAFF.

This chain links TRBV5-4 with TRBJ1-2; TRBD1 is a possible D gene (6 bases). Trimming left V 3 bases short and J 4 bases short, with 13 bases between. Germline V gives CDR1 SGHNT, CDR2 YYREEE (reference sequence). The length of the CDR3 is 14 residues. This chain's CDR3 is CASSSPGGGYGYTF. In nucleotides, the CDR3 is TGTGCCAGCAGCTCGCCCGGGGGCGGCTATGGCTACACCTTC.

The chain carries TRBV6-1 and TRBJ1-5; tentative D call: TRBD1 (5 bases). There are 13 residues in the CDR3. The germline V gene encodes CDR1 MNHNS and CDR2 SASEGT. V was pared by 4 bases and J by 3 bases, with 7 bases between. Here the CDR3 DNA reads TGTGCCAGCAGTGGACAGCTCAATCAGCCCCAGCATTTT. This translates into CASSGQLNQPQHF.

By sample share, this clonotype is large (0.1 to 1%). This chain links TRBV6-5 with TRBJ1-1, with D uncertain. Trimming cost V 2 bases and J 1 base, with 8 bases left between them. The CDR3 has 14 residues. Looked up from germline, CDR1 is MNHEY and CDR2 is SVGAGI. CDR3 sequence (DNA): TGTGCCAGCAGTTACGCAGACGAGAACACTGAAGCTTTCTTT. Translated: CASSYADENTEAFF.

This clonotype has just a few counts. This rearrangement joins TRBV20-1 to TRBJ1-6; D is uncertain. The ends were cut back, 6 bases at V and 0 bases at J, with 15 bases in the middle. This CDR3 has 16 residues. Per the germline V gene, CDR1 is DFQATT and CDR2 is SNEGSKA (reference sequence). The CDR3 region is CSAPKGSSSYNSPLHF. The CDR3, as DNA: TGCAGTGCCCCGAAGGGTTCGAGCTCCTATAATTCACCCCTCCACTTT.

J is TRBJ1-2 and V is TRBV6-1, with 7 nucleotides matching TRBD1. CDR3 length equals 16 residues. Germline V gene lookup returns CDR1 MNHNS and CDR2 SASEGT. The V gene end was trimmed by 2 bases and the J gene end by 5 bases; junction bases not matched to a gene: 11. The CDR3 DNA sequence: TGTGCCAGCAGTGAATCCGGGACAGCGGATGGATATGGCTACACCTTC. This gives the protein CASSESGTADGYGYTF.

This clonotype was found once. The CDR3 reads CATSDSDEASEQFF. The CDR3 DNA reads TGTGCCACCAGTGATTCGGACGAAGCGTCGGAGCAGTTCTTC. This rearrangement joins TRBV24-1 to TRBJ2-1; D is undetermined. The CDR3 consists of 14 residues. Germline CDR1 KGHDR, CDR2 SFDVKD. Trimming left V 2 bases short and J 10 bases short, with 14 bases between.

The CDR3 loop is CASSVGISPGELFF. DNA of the CDR3: TGTGCCAGCAGTGTGGGGATCTCTCCCGGGGAGCTGTTTTTT. The chain employs TRBV2 and TRBJ2-2; D is undetermined. The V gene's germline CDR1 is SNHLY and CDR2 FYNNEI. The CDR3 is 14 residues long. Trimming took off 4 bases at V and 6 bases at J, with 12 bases between the two ends.

The J gene is TRBJ2-2, the V gene TRBV7-8; tentative D call: TRBD2 (6 bases). Between the trimmed V and J ends, which lost 2 bases and 5 bases, there was a span of 21 bases. Germline V gene lookup returns CDR1 SGHVS and CDR2 FQNEAQ. The CDR3 has 18 amino acids. The CDR3 region is CASSLRERTTFGTGELFF. For the CDR3, the DNA is TGTGCCAGCAGCTTACGAGAAAGGACTACATTTGGGACCGGGGAGCTGTTTTTT.

The chain has TRBV11-1 and TRBJ2-5; no definite D call. The CDR3 runs to 14 residues. The V gene lost 5 bases and the J gene lost 3 bases, with 13 bases spanning the gap. Germline CDR1 reads SGHAT; CDR2 reads FQDESV (reference sequence). The CDR3, as DNA: TGTGCCAGCAGCCAGTCCCTCTGGAAAGAGACCCAGTACTTC. Its protein is CASSQSLWKETQYF.

This rearrangement joins TRBV20-1 to TRBJ2-5, with 8 bases identical to TRBD2. Trimming cost V 4 bases and J 1 base; bases outside gene matches: 11. Germline values: CDR1 DFQATT, CDR2 SNEGSKA (reference sequence). This CDR3 spans 16 amino acids. The CDR3, as DNA: TGCAGTGCTACACAGCCGGGACTAGTGTTCCAAGAGACCCAGTACTTC. Its translation: CSATQPGLVFQETQYF.

The CDR3 region is CASSSRAGDTYGYTF. In DNA, the CDR3 is TGTGCCAGCAGCTCCAGGGCCGGAGATACCTATGGCTACACCTTC. The chain recombines TRBV7-2 with TRBJ1-2; tentatively, D is TRBD1 (5 bases). The V gene lost 4 bases and the J gene lost 4 bases, with 16 bases spanning the gap. Per germline, CDR1 SGHTA and CDR2 FQGNSA. The CDR3 contains 15 residues. Variable domain in full (rest from reference TRBV7-2 and TRBJ1-2): GAGVSQSPSNKVTEKGKDVELRCDPISGHTALYWYRQSLGQGLEFLIYFQGNSAPDKSGLPSDRFSAERTGGSVSTLTIQRTQQEDSAVYLCASSSRAGDTYGYTFGSGTRLTVV.

The V and J genes are TRBV27 and TRBJ2-5, with unresolved D. The germline CDR1 and CDR2 sequences are MNHEY and SMNVEV (reference sequence). Trimming left V 6 bases short and J 6 bases short, with 11 bases between. The CDR3 has 12 amino acids. CDR3 amino acids: CASSGPGKTQYF. The CDR3 bases are TGTGCCAGCAGCGGGCCGGGTAAGACCCAGTACTTC.

This chain joins TRBV6-5 and TRBJ1-1, with D possibly TRBD1 on 5 matching bases. CDR1 MNHEY and CDR2 SVGAGI come from the germline V gene. The V end lost 4 bases, the J end lost 6 bases, and 15 bases lay between the germline ends. There are 14 residues in the CDR3. CDR3 nucleotides: TGTGCCAGCAGTTCCTACAGGAGGTATGCTGAAGCTTTCTTT. The encoded protein is CASSSYRRYAEAFF.

This chain connects TRBV2 to TRBJ1-2; possible D gene TRBD1, 5 bases. The germline gives CDR1 SNHLY, CDR2 FYNNEI. The CDR3 has 13 residues. V was cut by 6 bases and J by 6 bases, with 14 bases left in between. The CDR3 spells CASRDQGWDGYTF. CDR3 nucleotides: TGTGCCAGCAGGGACCAGGGTTGGGATGGCTACACCTTC.

The chain has TRBV20-1 and TRBJ2-2; tentatively, D is TRBD1 or TRBD2 (6 bases each). The CDR3 has 14 amino acids. Trimming took 2 bases from V and 4 from J, leaving 11 bases between them. Germline V gene data show CDR1 as DFQATT and CDR2 as SNEGSKA (reference sequence). CDR3 DNA: TGCAGTGCTAGATGGGGGGCCGGCACCGGGGAGCTGTTTTTT. This gives the protein CSARWGAGTGELFF.

V is TRBV24-1 and J is TRBJ2-7; D gene uncertain. This CDR3 spans 12 amino acids. Germline-derived CDR1 and CDR2 are KGHDR and SFDVKD. Trimming took 6 bases from V and 7 from J, leaving 12 bases between them. The CDR3 sequence is CATSRQLGEQYF. In nucleotides, the CDR3 is TGTGCCACCAGTCGACAACTCGGGGAGCAGTACTTC.

The chain couples TRBV20-1 to TRBJ1-2; tentative D call: TRBD1 (6 bases). The ends were cut back, 5 bases at V and 8 bases at J, with 18 bases in the middle. The CDR3 spans 13 residues. Germline V gene lookup returns CDR1 DFQATT and CDR2 SNEGSKA (reference sequence). Here the CDR3 DNA reads TGCAGTGCTCGAAGATTTACGGGGGGCGGCTACACCTTC. Protein: CSARRFTGGGYTF.

The CDR3 loop reads CASSPKREGSTDTQYF. CDR3 in DNA: TGTGCCAGCTCACCAAAGCGGGAGGGGAGCACAGATACGCAGTATTTT. The chain has TRBV18 and TRBJ2-3; 10 positions agree with TRBD2. After removal of 2 bases from V and 0 bases from J, the junction contained 2 bases not matched to a gene. The CDR3 loop spans 16 amino acids. Germline V gene data show CDR1 as KGHSH and CDR2 as LQKENI.

This clonotype showed up just a few times. This chain joins TRBV20-1 and TRBJ1-2; D may be TRBD1 (6 bases). Trimming took off 0 bases at V and 2 bases at J, with 13 bases between the two ends. The CDR3 loop spans 15 amino acids. Germline values: CDR1 DFQATT, CDR2 SNEGSKA (reference sequence). In DNA form, the CDR3 reads TGCAGTGCTAGAGATGTCTTGACAGGAAACTATGGCTACACCTTC. Translated: CSARDVLTGNYGYTF.

The rearrangement uses TRBV25-1 and TRBJ2-1; tentatively, D is TRBD2 (6 bases). Trimming stripped 3 bases from V and 6 bases from J, with 24 bases between. CDR1 and CDR2 from the germline V gene are MGHDK and SYGVNS. The CDR3 sequence is 18 residues long. The DNA of the CDR3 is TGTGCCAGCAGTGAGGCCCCCTTCTCTAGTTTCGGGGGCAATGAGCAGTTCTTC. Residues: CASSEAPFSSFGGNEQFF.